The present T cell receptor beta chain was sequenced within a study of blood T cell repertoires in COVID-19. CDR3 length equals 14 residues. V lost 6 bases to trimming and J lost 7 bases; unmatched junction nucleotides: 4. Germline V CDR1 and CDR2: WSHSY, SAAADI. In the authors' methods: Estimation of nucleated cell counts was performed using reference gene primer amplification. TCRdb's table, derived via immunoSEQ multiplex PCR, lists solely in-frame clones and lacks some. V and J calls and clone size are given by that table; D and trimming were obtained from the DNA. The data hold over 200,000 clones, with 84% observed a single time.

The chain joins TRBV10-2 to TRBJ2-4; 12 bases agree with TRBD2. This TCR was sampled from a woman aged 45-65 years with active or convalescent COVID-19. Source material: peripheral blood. The CDR3 protein is CASSAGTSGNIQYF. The DNA of the CDR3 is TGCGCCAGCAGCGCCGGGACTAGCGGGAACATTCAGTACTTC.